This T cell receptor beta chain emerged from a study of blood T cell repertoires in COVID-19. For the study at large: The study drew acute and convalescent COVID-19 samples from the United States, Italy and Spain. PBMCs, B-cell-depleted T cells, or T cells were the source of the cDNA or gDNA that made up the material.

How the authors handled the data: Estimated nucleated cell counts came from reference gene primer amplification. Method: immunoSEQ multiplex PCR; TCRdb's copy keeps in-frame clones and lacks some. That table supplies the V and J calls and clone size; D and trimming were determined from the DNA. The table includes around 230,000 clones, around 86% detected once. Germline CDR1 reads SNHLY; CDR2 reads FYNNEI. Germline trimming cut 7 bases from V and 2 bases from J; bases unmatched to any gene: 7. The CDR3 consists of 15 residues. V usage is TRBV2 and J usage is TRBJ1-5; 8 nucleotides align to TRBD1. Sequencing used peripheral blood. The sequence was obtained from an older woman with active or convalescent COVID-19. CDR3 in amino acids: CASKGQGIGNQPQHF. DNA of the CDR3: TGTGCCAGCAAAGGACAGGGAATCGGCAATCAGCCCCAGCATTTT.